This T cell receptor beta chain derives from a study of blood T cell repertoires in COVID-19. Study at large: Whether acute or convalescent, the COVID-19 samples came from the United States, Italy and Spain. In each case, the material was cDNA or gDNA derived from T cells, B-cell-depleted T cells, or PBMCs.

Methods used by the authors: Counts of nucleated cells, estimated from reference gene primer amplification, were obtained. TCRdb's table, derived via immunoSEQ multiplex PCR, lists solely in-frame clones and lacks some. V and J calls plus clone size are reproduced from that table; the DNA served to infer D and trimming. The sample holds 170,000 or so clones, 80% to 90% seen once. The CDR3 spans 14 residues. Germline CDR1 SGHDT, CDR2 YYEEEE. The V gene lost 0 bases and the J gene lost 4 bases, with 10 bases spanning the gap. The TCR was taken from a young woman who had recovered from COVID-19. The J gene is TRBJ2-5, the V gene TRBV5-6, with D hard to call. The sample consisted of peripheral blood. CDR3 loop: CASSLGRRRETQYF. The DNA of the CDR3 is TGTGCCAGCAGCTTGGGGAGACGGCGAGAGACCCAGTACTTC. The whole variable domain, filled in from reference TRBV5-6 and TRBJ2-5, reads DAGVTQSPTHLIKTRGQQVTLRCSPKSGHDTVSWYQQALGQGPQFIFQYYEEEERQRGNFPDRFSGHQFPNYSSELNVNALLLGDSALYLCASSLGRRRETQYFGPGTRLLVL.